These 31 T cell receptor beta chains originate from one sample sequenced in a study of blood T cell repertoires in COVID-19. The data were produced by immunoSEQ multiplex PCR, yet TCRdb's version contains in-frame clones alone and is incomplete. The sample carries some 150,000 clones, approximately 86% recorded once. Sequencing was done on a sample of peripheral blood. Every receptor here comes from a woman in her sixties who had recovered from COVID-19.

Here the CDR3 DNA reads TGCGCCAGCAGCCAAGTTTCCGGGTTTCAGAGTGGCTACACCTTC. This gives the protein CASSQVSGFQSGYTF. The chain joins TRBV4-1 to TRBJ1-2; no definite D call. Germline V CDR1 and CDR2: MGHRA, YSYEKL. CDR3 size: 15 residues. V lost 1 base and J lost 7, with 16 bases in between.

The chain employs TRBV7-2 and TRBJ1-5; D call uncertain. The germline CDR1 and CDR2 sequences are SGHTA and FQGNSA. Deletions cut 3 bases from V and 3 bases from J, with 9 bases between. The CDR3 length is 14 residues. CDR3 residues: CASSFGLHNQPQHF. As DNA, the CDR3 is TGTGCCAGCAGCTTTGGGCTACACAATCAGCCCCAGCATTTT.

The chain employs TRBV4-2 and TRBJ2-1, with 10 bases matching TRBD2. The CDR3 has 15 residues. The germline V gene has CDR1 LGHNA and CDR2 YNFKEQ. The trim removed 5 bases at V and 3 bases at J, leaving 4 bases unmatched. CDR3 sequence reads: CASSSSGGDYNEQFF. The CDR3 DNA is TGTGCCAGCAGCTCCAGCGGGGGGGACTACAATGAGCAGTTCTTC.

This clone was detected a few times. The chain is built from TRBV7-9 and TRBJ2-1, with TRBD2 identical over 14 bases. V shed 4 bases and J 6 bases; nucleotides not matched to a gene: 8. Germline assignment: CDR1 SEHNR and CDR2 FQNEAQ (reference sequence). The CDR3 is made up of 17 amino acids. The CDR3 loop is CASSSRLAGGSFNEQFF. CDR3 nucleotide sequence: TGTGCCAGCAGCTCTCGACTAGCGGGGGGGAGCTTCAATGAGCAGTTCTTC.

The chain is built from TRBV7-9 and TRBJ1-2, with unresolved D. Trimming removed 4 bases from V and 3 bases from J, with 18 bases in between. The CDR3 length is 16 residues. In germline, CDR1 is SEHNR, CDR2 FQNEAQ (reference sequence). CDR3 protein: CASSSTGGAPDYGYTF. CDR3 nucleotides: TGTGCCAGCAGCTCGACGGGTGGAGCACCCGACTATGGCTACACCTTC.

V gene TRBV9 combines with J gene TRBJ2-1; 9 bases line up with TRBD2. This CDR3 region has 15 residues. V shed 4 bases, J shed 5 bases, and the junction held 7 bases outside the gene matches. The V gene's germline CDR1 is SGDLS and CDR2 YYNGEE. The CDR3 reads CASSLASGENNEQFF. CDR3 nucleotide sequence: TGTGCCAGCAGCCTGGCTAGCGGGGAAAACAATGAGCAGTTCTTC.

There are many counts of this clone. The chain combines TRBV6-6 with TRBJ2-2; TRBD2 matches at 12 bases. With V trimmed by 5 bases and J by 0 bases, 10 bases remained unmatched. This CDR3 is built from 19 residues. From germline, CDR1 is MNHNY and CDR2 SVGAGI (reference sequence). DNA of the CDR3: TGTGCCAGCAGTCGGTCGGGACTAGCGGGCCCAGCGAACACCGGGGAGCTGTTTTTT. Encoded protein: CASSRSGLAGPANTGELFF.

The CDR3 is CASSFANTGELFF. In nucleotides, the CDR3 is TGTGCCAGCAGTTTCGCGAACACCGGGGAGCTGTTTTTT. V is TRBV12-3 or TRBV12-4 and J is TRBJ2-2; D unclear. CDR3 length: 13 amino acids. V was cut by 3 bases and J by 0 bases, with 2 bases left in between.

CDR3 nucleotides: TGTGCCAGCAGTTTGGGGGGAACTACTAACTATGGCTACACCTTC. Translation gives CASSLGGTTNYGYTF. V usage is TRBV28 and J usage is TRBJ1-2, with a tentative D call TRBD1 (5 bases). CDR3 length equals 15 residues. Germline V lookup: CDR1 MDHEN, CDR2 SYDVKM. Trimming cost V 3 bases and J 0 bases, with 11 bases left between them.

The chain joins TRBV2 to TRBJ1-4; 8 bases align to TRBD1. The CDR3 loop spans 13 amino acids. Germline V gene lookup returns CDR1 SNHLY and CDR2 FYNNEI. The V segment lost 9 bases and the J segment 3 bases; nucleotides outside the gene matches: 3. The DNA of the CDR3 is TGTGCCAGTCAGGGGGCAGCTAATGAAAAACTGTTTTTT. This gives the protein CASQGAANEKLFF.

The V gene is TRBV4-2, the J gene TRBJ1-1; TRBD1 might be the D (5 bases). The CDR3 extends over 15 amino acids. CDR1 is LGHNA and CDR2 is YNFKEQ in the germline V gene. V shed 0 bases and J shed 3 bases, with 11 bases lying between them. The CDR3 nucleotides are TGTGCCAGCAGCCAAGAACAGGTCCTGGACACTGAAGCTTTCTTT. Protein: CASSQEQVLDTEAFF.

The J gene is TRBJ1-6, the V gene TRBV21-1; the DNA was not compared with TRBD1, the D call given in the table. TRBV21-1 is a pseudogene segment. This CDR3 is 16 amino acids long. The CDR3 spells CASSKARTGVSGPLHF. CDR3 nucleotide sequence: TGTGCCAGCAGCAAAGCTCGGACAGGGGTCTCGGGGCCCCTCCACTTT.

Turning to this clone: The same CDR3 also results from other DNA sequences found in this sample. J is TRBJ2-5 and V is TRBV11-3, with 8 bases fitting TRBD1. Germline-derived CDR1 and CDR2 are SGHNT and YENEEA. Losses at the gene ends were 5 bases for V and 4 bases for J; bases not matched to a gene: 3. CDR3 length: 13 residues. The DNA for the CDR3 is TGTGCCAGCAGCCGGACAGGGAGAGAGACCCAGTACTTC. This sequence encodes CASSRTGRETQYF. The full variable domain, with the rest looked up from reference TRBV11-3 and TRBJ2-5, is EAGVVQSPRYKIIEKKQPVAFWCNPISGHNTLYWYLQNLGQGPELLIRYENEEAVDDSQLPKDRFSAERLKGVDSTLKIQPAELGDSAVYLCASSRTGRETQYFGPGTRLLVL.

The chain employs TRBV6-4 and TRBJ1-1; D is perhaps TRBD1 (6 bases). V lost 4 bases and J lost 7, with 13 bases in between. CDR1 MRHNA and CDR2 SNTAGT come from the germline V gene. The CDR3 contains 13 residues. The CDR3: CASSVRQGLEAFF. CDR3 sequence (DNA): TGTGCCAGCAGTGTCCGGCAGGGGCTTGAAGCTTTCTTT.

This sequence joins TRBV11-2 and TRBJ2-5, with a weak D call TRBD1 (5 bases). The CDR3 totals 14 residues. CDR1 is SGHAT, CDR2 FQNNGV, per germline. The V gene lost 1 base and the J gene lost 5 bases, with 11 bases spanning the gap. CDR3 residues: CASSLGGGKETQYF. DNA for the CDR3: TGTGCCAGCAGCTTAGGGGGCGGAAAGGAGACCCAGTACTTC. Supplemented by reference TRBV11-2 and TRBJ2-5, the full variable domain reads EAGVAQSPRYKIIEKRQSVAFWCNPISGHATLYWYQQILGQGPKLLIQFQNNGVVDDSQLPKDRFSAERLKGVDSTLKIQPAKLEDSAVYLCASSLGGGKETQYFGPGTRLLVL.

The sample holds one count of this clone. CDR3 coding DNA: TGTGCCAGCAGCCAAGTGCTAGCGGGGGGGAAGACCCAGTACTTC. It is translated as CASSQVLAGGKTQYF. The rearrangement uses TRBV3-1 (or the pseudogene TRBV3-2) and TRBJ2-5; 12 nucleotides match TRBD2. Germline loops: CDR1 LGHDT, CDR2 YNNKEL (reference sequence). The CDR3 loop spans 15 amino acids. Trimming at V came to 1 base and at J to 6 bases, leaving 3 bases not matched to a gene.

The CDR3 DNA is TGTGCCTGGGGACAGTTGGATGAGCAGTTCTTC. It encodes CAWGQLDEQFF. The rearrangement links TRBV30 to TRBJ2-1; D perhaps matches TRBD1 (6 bases). CDR1 and CDR2 (germline): GTSNPN, SVGIG (reference sequence). This CDR3 comprises 11 residues. V was trimmed by 5 bases and J by 8 bases, leaving 10 bases between them.

The chain recombines TRBV5-1 with TRBJ1-5; 7 bases map to TRBD1. Germline V gives CDR1 SGHRS, CDR2 YFSETQ. The V segment lost 0 bases and the J segment 6 bases; nucleotides outside the gene matches: 6. CDR3 length: 15 amino acids. Here the CDR3 DNA reads TGCGCCAGCAGCTTGGGGGACAGCTATTTTCAGCCCCAGCATTTT. Its translation is CASSLGDSYFQPQHF.

This clone was seen just once. The chain is built from TRBV19 and TRBJ2-3; 9 nucleotides match TRBD1. This CDR3 region has 13 residues. CDR1 is LNHDA, CDR2 SQIVND, per germline (reference sequence). CDR3 coding DNA: TGTAGTGCCGGGACAGGGTCGATAGATACGCAGTATTTT. Translating it yields CSAGTGSIDTQYF.

The chain has TRBV10-3 and TRBJ2-3, with 10 nucleotides matching TRBD1. Per the germline V gene, CDR1 is ENHRY and CDR2 is SYGVKD. Losses at the gene ends were 8 bases for V and 5 bases for J; bases not matched to a gene: 7. The CDR3 totals 14 residues. CDR3: CAIRRQGAIDTQYF. CDR3 coding DNA: TGTGCCATCCGTCGACAGGGGGCCATAGATACGCAGTATTTT.

The gene calls are TRBV19 and TRBJ2-5, with TRBD2 matching 16 bases. The CDR3 covers 19 residues. With 4 bases clipped from V and 7 bases from J, the junction kept 15 bases outside the gene matches. Per the germline V gene, CDR1 is LNHDA and CDR2 is SQIVND (reference sequence). CDR3 DNA: TGTGCCAGTAGTACGGTTGGGACTAGCGGGGGGGCCTATCTTGGGACCCAGTACTTC. The encoded protein is CASSTVGTSGGAYLGTQYF.

The chain joins TRBV4-3 to TRBJ1-3; D may be TRBD1 (6 bases). Between the trimmed V and J ends, which lost 0 bases and 6 bases, there was a span of 12 bases. The CDR3 spans 15 residues. Germline V lookup: CDR1 LGHNA, CDR2 YSLEER. As DNA, the CDR3 is TGCGCCAGCAGCCAAGATGAGGCAGGGGCAAACACCATATATTTT. It translates to CASSQDEAGANTIYF.

This chain uses TRBV5-5 with TRBJ2-1, with 9 bases that match TRBD1. The CDR3 extends over 15 amino acids. V trimming: 3 bases; J trimming: 2 bases; junction bases outside the gene matches: 3. Germline-derived CDR1 and CDR2 are SGHKS and YYEKEE (reference sequence). As DNA, the CDR3 is TGTGCCAGCAGCTCCCGACAGGGGGCCTACAATGAGCAGTTCTTC. Translated: CASSSRQGAYNEQFF.

The genes are TRBV27 and TRBJ1-5, with 7 bases lining up with TRBD1. This CDR3 comprises 14 residues. The germline CDR1 and CDR2 sequences are MNHEY and SMNVEV (reference sequence). The V segment lost 5 bases and the J segment 4 bases; nucleotides outside the gene matches: 5. In DNA, the CDR3 is TGTGCCAGCAGTGCCGGGACAGCTAATCAGCCCCAGCATTTT. Translated: CASSAGTANQPQHF.

The chain couples TRBV28 to TRBJ1-3; D is unclear. The CDR3 spans 16 residues. The germline V gene encodes CDR1 MDHEN and CDR2 SYDVKM. V dropped 6 bases and J dropped 3 bases, with 18 bases sitting between them. CDR3: CASSHPAGWSGNTIYF. CDR3 sequence (DNA): TGTGCCAGCAGCCACCCGGCGGGGTGGAGTGGAAACACCATATATTTT.

The genes are TRBV5-4 and TRBJ2-5, with 14 bases matching TRBD2. This CDR3 is built from 16 residues. V dropped 4 bases and J dropped 4; count of bases not matched to a gene: 6. Germline V gene lookup returns CDR1 SGHNT and CDR2 YYREEE (reference sequence). This CDR3 is CASSPPGLAGGETQYF. The CDR3 nucleotides are TGTGCCAGCAGCCCCCCCGGACTAGCGGGGGGAGAGACCCAGTACTTC.

The chain links TRBV7-3 to TRBJ2-2, with 9 nucleotides matching TRBD1. This CDR3 spans 15 amino acids. The ends lost 4 bases at V and 4 bases at J; junction bases unmatched: 4. The germline V gene encodes CDR1 SGHTA and CDR2 FQGTGA. The CDR3 DNA reads TGTGCCAGCAGCTCGACAGGGGGAGGCACCGGGGAGCTGTTTTTT. Its protein is CASSSTGGGTGELFF.

This chain joins TRBV9 and TRBJ1-1; TRBD1 matches 9 bases. CDR3 length: 16 residues. V was clipped by 0 bases and J by 1 base; unmatched bases: 4. The germline CDR1 and CDR2 sequences are SGDLS and YYNGEE. As DNA, the CDR3 is TGTGCCAGCAGCGTAGGGGGGACAGGGTGGAACACTGAAGCTTTCTTT. Its protein is CASSVGGTGWNTEAFF.

The genes are TRBV28 and TRBJ2-7; TRBD1 aligns across 9 bases. Germline lookup yields CDR1 MDHEN and CDR2 SYDVKM. This CDR3 is 15 amino acids long. The J segment lost 5 bases and the V segment lost 7 bases, leaving 12 bases of the junction unmatched. The CDR3 sequence: CASNSQGARYNEQYF. The CDR3 DNA sequence: TGTGCCAGCAATTCACAGGGGGCCCGGTATAACGAGCAGTACTTC.

The CDR3 coding sequence is TGCGCCAGCAGCTTGGGGACTACCCGGGAGACCCAGTACTTC. Its translation: CASSLGTTRETQYF. The chain couples TRBV5-1 to TRBJ2-5, with D perhaps matching TRBD2 (6 bases). CDR1 is SGHRS and CDR2 is YFSETQ in the germline V gene. The CDR3 spans 14 residues. The germline V and J ends were trimmed by 0 bases and 5 bases, with 11 bases remaining between them.

This rearrangement joins TRBV28 to TRBJ2-1; D might be TRBD1 (5 bases). V gave up 1 base and J gave up 5 bases, with 18 bases separating them. Germline V gene sequence: CDR1 MDHEN, CDR2 SYDVKM. This CDR3 is built from 17 residues. The CDR3 DNA reads TGTGCCAGCAGTTTATCGAGTGGGGCAGGTGAGGACAATGAGCAGTTCTTC. Translated: CASSLSSGAGEDNEQFF.